Listed below are T cell receptor beta chains from one sample, sequenced in a study of cytomegalovirus exposure and HLA in healthy donors. Using immunoSEQ multiplex PCR, the repertoire was profiled, and TCRdb retains in-frame clones only, with some absent. The table has roughly 100,000 clones, less than 85% seen once. Sequencing was done on a sample of PBMCs. These receptors came from a man aged 35 to 55 in good health and CMV-seropositive. Both conserved end residues are part of each CDR3. A D gene is named only where the DNA matches it firmly. The listing skips clone size in some rows; elsewhere it reads once, few, many or a size class.

V gene: TRBV11-2; D gene: NA; clone size: NA; J gene: TRBJ1-3; CDR3 protein: CASSPGVPGNTIYF; CDR3 DNA: TGTGCCAGCAGCCCAGGGGTACCCGGAAACACCATATATTTT
V gene: TRBV6-5; D gene: TRBD1; clone size: NA; J gene: TRBJ2-7; CDR3 protein: CASSYLAGGAEQYF; CDR3 DNA: TGTGCCAGCAGTTACCTGGCAGGGGGCGCCGAGCAGTACTTC
V gene: TRBV25-1; D gene: TRBD1; clone size: few; J gene: TRBJ1-5; CDR3 protein: CASSRTGADQPQHF; CDR3 DNA: TGTGCCAGCAGTAGGACAGGGGCGGACCAGCCCCAGCATTTT
V gene: TRBV30; D gene: TRBD1; clone size: NA; J gene: TRBJ1-3; CDR3 protein: CASTGGPRISSGNTIYF; CDR3 DNA: TGTGCCTCAACAGGGGGGCCTCGAATCAGCTCTGGAAACACCATATATTTT
V gene: TRBV29-1; D gene: NA; clone size: NA; J gene: TRBJ2-7; CDR3 protein: CSAPKNYNRYEQYF; CDR3 DNA: TGCAGCGCCCCAAAGAATTACAATCGCTACGAGCAGTACTTC
V gene: TRBV25-1; D gene: NA; clone size: NA; J gene: TRBJ2-4; CDR3 protein: CASSWGGGVDSQYF; CDR3 DNA: TGTGCCAGCAGCTGGGGCGGGGGCGTCGACAGTCAGTACTTC
V gene: TRBV2; D gene: NA; clone size: NA; J gene: TRBJ2-5; CDR3 protein: CASSEMGMVGAETQYF; CDR3 DNA: TGTGCCAGCAGTGAAATGGGTATGGTAGGGGCAGAGACCCAGTACTTC
V gene: TRBV30; D gene: TRBD1; clone size: NA; J gene: TRBJ1-1; CDR3 protein: CAWGQGGDTEAFF; CDR3 DNA: TGTGCCTGGGGACAGGGTGGGGACACTGAAGCTTTCTTT
V gene: TRBV7-2; D gene: NA; clone size: few; J gene: TRBJ2-5; CDR3 protein: CASSPGGLQETQYF; CDR3 DNA: TGTGCCAGCAGCCCCGGGGGACTCCAAGAGACCCAGTACTTC
V gene: TRBV7-8; D gene: TRBD1; clone size: NA; J gene: TRBJ2-2; CDR3 protein: CASSRTGSNTGELFF; CDR3 DNA: TGTGCCAGCAGCCGGACAGGGTCGAACACCGGGGAGCTGTTTTTT
V gene: TRBV6-5; D gene: NA; clone size: NA; J gene: TRBJ1-2; CDR3 protein: CASSGLQDNRYGYTF; CDR3 DNA: TGTGCCAGCAGTGGTTTACAGGATAACCGCTATGGCTACACCTTC
V gene: TRBV7-3; D gene: TRBD2; clone size: NA; J gene: TRBJ2-1; CDR3 protein: CASSLGGLAGWFGSYNEQFF; CDR3 DNA: TGTGCCAGCAGCTTAGGGGGACTAGCGGGGTGGTTTGGCTCCTACAATGAGCAGTTCTTC
V gene: TRBV5-1; D gene: TRBD1; clone size: NA; J gene: TRBJ2-1; CDR3 protein: CASSFGTGYNEQFF; CDR3 DNA: TGCGCCAGCAGCTTCGGGACAGGATACAATGAGCAGTTCTTC
V gene: TRBV11-2; D gene: NA; clone size: NA; J gene: TRBJ1-1; CDR3 protein: CASGFQGNTEAFF; CDR3 DNA: TGTGCCAGCGGCTTCCAGGGGAACACTGAAGCTTTCTTT
V gene: TRBV6-5; D gene: NA; clone size: NA; J gene: TRBJ1-1; CDR3 protein: CASSYGQNTEAFF; CDR3 DNA: TGTGCCAGCAGTTATGGACAGAACACTGAAGCTTTCTTT
V gene: TRBV15; D gene: TRBD1; clone size: NA; J gene: TRBJ2-1; CDR3 protein: CATSRPGQGAIRQFF; CDR3 DNA: TGTGCCACCAGCAGGCCGGGACAGGGGGCCATTAGGCAGTTCTTC
V gene: TRBV5-1; D gene: TRBD2; clone size: NA; J gene: TRBJ2-5; CDR3 protein: CASSLIAGERETQYF; CDR3 DNA: TGCGCCAGCAGCTTGATCGCGGGAGAAAGGGAGACCCAGTACTTC
V gene: TRBV7-9; D gene: TRBD1; clone size: NA; J gene: TRBJ2-2; CDR3 protein: CASSQGQGAAGELFF; CDR3 DNA: TGTGCCAGCAGCCAGGGACAGGGGGCCGCCGGGGAGCTGTTTTTT
V gene: TRBV19; D gene: NA; clone size: NA; J gene: TRBJ2-7; CDR3 protein: CASSVSQNRAGNEQYF; CDR3 DNA: TGTGCCAGTAGTGTTTCTCAGAACAGGGCTGGGAACGAGCAGTACTTC
V gene: TRBV7-2; D gene: TRBD2; clone size: once; J gene: TRBJ2-1; CDR3 protein: CASSLLSSGTEQFF; CDR3 DNA: TGTGCCAGCAGCTTACTAAGTAGCGGGACGGAGCAGTTCTTC
V gene: TRBV18; D gene: NA; clone size: NA; J gene: TRBJ1-1; CDR3 protein: CASSPKRQRPDATEAFF; CDR3 DNA: TGTGCCAGCTCACCAAAGAGACAGAGGCCGGACGCGACTGAAGCTTTCTTT
V gene: TRBV4-2; D gene: TRBD1; clone size: NA; J gene: TRBJ1-2; CDR3 protein: CASSQDMGQGSYGYTF; CDR3 DNA: TGTGCCAGCAGCCAAGATATGGGACAGGGTTCCTATGGCTACACCTTC
V gene: TRBV11-3; D gene: NA; clone size: NA; J gene: TRBJ2-6; CDR3 protein: CAGAGIGANVLTF; CDR3 DNA: TGTGCCGGGGCGGGGATTGGGGCCAACGTCCTGACTTTC
V gene: TRBV11-3; D gene: TRBD2; clone size: NA; J gene: TRBJ2-1; CDR3 protein: CASSSTSGSSNEQFF; CDR3 DNA: TGTGCCAGCAGCTCCACTAGCGGGAGCAGTAATGAGCAGTTCTTC
V gene: TRBV28; D gene: TRBD1; clone size: NA; J gene: TRBJ1-6; CDR3 protein: CASSKGQGGSPLHF; CDR3 DNA: TGTGCCAGCAGTAAGGGACAGGGGGGCTCACCCCTCCACTTT
V gene: TRBV19; D gene: TRBD1; clone size: NA; J gene: TRBJ2-6; CDR3 protein: CASSPAAGGAGANGLTF; CDR3 DNA: TGTGCCAGTAGTCCTGCGGCAGGGGGCGCTGGGGCCAACGGCCTGACTTTC
V gene: TRBV5-6; D gene: TRBD1; clone size: NA; J gene: TRBJ1-5; CDR3 protein: CASSLWDRGNQPQHF; CDR3 DNA: TGTGCCAGCAGCTTGTGGGACAGGGGCAATCAGCCCCAGCATTTT
V gene: TRBV30; D gene: NA; clone size: NA; J gene: TRBJ1-4; CDR3 protein: CAWSSTDEKLFF; CDR3 DNA: TGTGCCTGGAGTTCGACAGACGAAAAACTGTTTTTT
V gene: TRBV28; D gene: TRBD1; clone size: once; J gene: TRBJ2-2; CDR3 protein: CASSLQGAKTGELFF; CDR3 DNA: TGTGCCAGCAGTTTGCAGGGGGCTAAAACCGGGGAGCTGTTTTTT
V gene: TRBV29-1; D gene: TRBD1; clone size: once; J gene: TRBJ1-2; CDR3 protein: CSVGKGTGVGYTF; CDR3 DNA: TGCAGCGTTGGAAAGGGGACAGGGGTAGGCTACACCTTC
V gene: TRBV7-2; D gene: TRBD2; clone size: NA; J gene: TRBJ2-1; CDR3 protein: CASSLELAGLYNEQFF; CDR3 DNA: TGTGCCAGCAGCTTGGAACTAGCGGGCCTCTACAATGAGCAGTTCTTC
V gene: TRBV27; D gene: NA; clone size: few; J gene: TRBJ2-6; CDR3 protein: CASSSTGFTYLSSGANGLTF; CDR3 DNA: TGTGCCAGCAGTTCCACAGGTTTTACCTATCTTAGCTCTGGGGCCAACGGCCTGACTTTC
V gene: TRBV14; D gene: NA; clone size: NA; J gene: TRBJ2-3; CDR3 protein: CASSRRSPSRVVGTDTQYF; CDR3 DNA: TGTGCCAGCAGCCGCCGGAGTCCCTCCCGGGTTGTAGGCACAGATACGCAGTATTTT
V gene: TRBV7-9; D gene: TRBD1; clone size: NA; J gene: TRBJ1-1; CDR3 protein: CSSSQPRTGRDTEAFF; CDR3 DNA: TGTTCCAGCAGCCAACCTCGGACAGGGAGGGACACTGAAGCTTTCTTT
V gene: TRBV29-1; D gene: NA; clone size: NA; J gene: TRBJ1-1; CDR3 protein: CSVAISLNTEAFF; CDR3 DNA: TGCAGCGTCGCCATAAGCTTGAACACTGAAGCTTTCTTT
V gene: TRBV6-1; D gene: NA; clone size: NA; J gene: TRBJ1-5; CDR3 protein: CASSEFGNSNQPQHF; CDR3 DNA: TGTGCCAGCAGTGAATTCGGGAATAGCAATCAGCCCCAGCATTTT